What follows are 24 T cell receptor beta chains derived from one specimen sequenced in a study of T cell repertoires in cytomegalovirus infection. Using its own MiXCR run on the reads, TCRdb lists one record per CDR3 protein. The data show some 400,000 distinct CDR3 sequences, around a sixth seen once. Sequences were obtained from PBMCs. The receptor source for this set is a human donor in good health (CMV status not recorded). Some clones in this sample may be carry-over from other donors' samples.

In its sample, this clonotype was seen a few times. The chain recombines TRBV12-3 or TRBV12-4 with TRBJ1-1, with D maybe TRBD1 (5 bases). V was pared by 3 bases and J by 6 bases, with 8 bases between. This CDR3 spans 12 amino acids. CDR3 bases: TGTGCCAGCAGTTTGCGGGGGTCTGAAGCTTTCTTT. Translation gives CASSLRGSEAFF.

This clonotype was seen a few times. CDR3 in amino acids: CASSSVDNTEAFF. As DNA, the CDR3 is TGTGCCAGCAGCTCTGTCGATAACACTGAAGCTTTCTTT. This rearrangement joins TRBV5-4 to TRBJ1-1; D not certain. The ends were cut back, 3 bases at V and 2 bases at J, with 8 bases in the middle. The CDR3 contains 13 residues. CDR1 SGHNT and CDR2 YYREEE come from the germline V gene (reference sequence).

J is TRBJ1-6 and V is TRBV7-8; TRBD1 matches at 8 bases. Germline V gives CDR1 SGHVS, CDR2 FQNEAQ. This CDR3 is 17 amino acids long. The ends lost 5 bases at V and 6 bases at J; junction bases unmatched: 12. CDR3 coding DNA: TGTGCCAGCAGCCTGACAGGGGCCCTACGTGGTAATTCACCCCTCCACTTT. Translating gives CASSLTGALRGNSPLHF.

This clonotype was found many times. This chain connects TRBV7-2 to TRBJ2-1, with D possibly TRBD1 on 6 matching bases. From germline, CDR1 is SGHTA and CDR2 FQGNSA. The CDR3 sequence is 17 residues long. V lost 1 base, J lost 4 bases, and 17 bases lay in between. In DNA form, the CDR3 reads TGTGCCAGCAGCTTAGAGTGGGGGAGAGGGGGTTACAATGAGCAGTTCTTC. Amino acid sequence: CASSLEWGRGGYNEQFF.

The V gene is TRBV6-1, the J gene TRBJ2-1; TRBD2 aligns across 11 bases. This CDR3 contains 16 residues. Losses at the gene ends were 7 bases for V and 9 bases for J; bases not matched to a gene: 14. CDR1 is MNHNS, CDR2 SASEGT, per germline. Written as DNA, the CDR3 is TGTGCCAGCACCGGACTAGCGGGTCGAGGCGGGAGTGAGCAGTTCTTC. It translates to CASTGLAGRGGSEQFF.

This clonotype has ten or more counts. CDR3 coding DNA: TGTGCCAGCAGCTATGAACTAGGCAATGAGCAGTTCTTC. Encoded protein: CASSYELGNEQFF. The chain carries TRBV7-7 and TRBJ2-1, with D tentatively TRBD2 (5 bases). This CDR3 comprises 13 residues. Trimming shortened V by 4 bases and J by 6 bases, and 10 bases separated the two germline ends. Germline lookup yields CDR1 SSHAT and CDR2 FNYEAQ (reference sequence).

The chain's CDR3 is CASSLDRAFTEAFF. The CDR3 DNA sequence: TGTGCCAGCAGTTTGGACAGGGCTTTTACTGAAGCTTTCTTT. The J gene is TRBJ1-1, the V gene TRBV6-2 or TRBV6-3; TRBD1 aligns across 8 bases. Germline lookup yields CDR1 MNHEY and CDR2 SVGEGT. V shed 4 bases, J shed 5 bases, and the junction held 6 bases outside the gene matches. The length of the CDR3 is 14 residues.

The chain recombines TRBV29-1 with TRBJ2-1; D may be TRBD2 (6 bases). Germline-derived CDR1 and CDR2 are SQVTM and ANQGSEA. CDR3 length: 13 residues. V was trimmed by 6 bases and J by 8 bases, leaving 17 bases between them. For the CDR3, the DNA is TGCAGCGTAAGACGGGACTGGGAAGATGAGCAGTTCTTC. As protein: CSVRRDWEDEQFF.

This clonotype turned up a few times. This chain connects TRBV6-1 to TRBJ1-5; 7 bases are shared with TRBD1. Losses at the gene ends were 9 bases for V and 7 bases for J; bases not matched to a gene: 9. Germline CDR1 and CDR2: MNHNS and SASEGT. The CDR3 totals 13 residues. CDR3 region: CASRGTVGQPQHF. CDR3 coding DNA: TGTGCCAGTAGAGGGACAGTGGGCCAGCCCCAGCATTTT.

This clonotype came up a few times. The chain uses TRBV20-1 and TRBJ2-5, with D unclear. Trimming left V 7 bases short and J 0 bases short, with 6 bases between. This CDR3 is 11 amino acids long. Germline CDR1 DFQATT, CDR2 SNEGSKA (reference sequence). The CDR3 here is CSEGNQETQYF. The DNA of the CDR3 is TGCAGTGAGGGCAACCAAGAGACCCAGTACTTC.

This clonotype was observed at least ten times. The rearrangement links TRBV7-2 to TRBJ2-7; D ambiguous. This CDR3 region has 15 residues. Germline V gene data show CDR1 as SGHTA and CDR2 as FQGNSA. The ends were cut back, 5 bases at V and 1 base at J, with 15 bases in the middle. CDR3 loop: CASSIFRSSSYEQYF. The CDR3 DNA reads as TGTGCCAGCAGCATCTTCAGGAGTTCGTCCTACGAGCAGTACTTC.

This clonotype occurred a few times. The rearrangement links TRBV20-1 to TRBJ1-4; D ambiguous. Per germline, CDR1 DFQATT and CDR2 SNEGSKA (reference sequence). V shed 5 bases and J shed 8 bases, with 15 bases lying between them. The length of the CDR3 is 13 residues. CDR3 protein: CSAPRRREEKLFF. In DNA form, the CDR3 reads TGCAGTGCTCCACGGCGTAGGGAAGAAAAACTGTTTTTT.

The chain combines TRBV18 with TRBJ1-5, with 8 bases identical to TRBD1. In germline, CDR1 is KGHSH, CDR2 LQKENI. The CDR3 is made up of 16 amino acids. V was clipped by 4 bases and J by 2 bases; unmatched bases: 7. DNA of the CDR3: TGTGCCAGCTCACTAACGACAGGGGTAGGCAATCAGCCCCAGCATTTT. Protein product: CASSLTTGVGNQPQHF.

This clonotype was recorded at least ten times. J is TRBJ2-7 and V is TRBV7-8; D unresolved. Per germline, CDR1 SGHVS and CDR2 FQNEAQ. The CDR3 consists of 14 residues. V was trimmed by 1 base and J by 1 base, leaving 8 bases between them. This chain's CDR3 is CASSLVSASYEQYF. CDR3 nucleotides: TGTGCCAGCAGCTTAGTGTCGGCATCCTACGAGCAGTACTTC.

The chain links TRBV20-1 to TRBJ2-1, with 9 bases fitting TRBD2. J gave up 3 bases and V 6 bases, and 3 bases lay outside the gene matches. The CDR3 loop spans 13 amino acids. CDR1 is DFQATT, CDR2 SNEGSKA, per germline (reference sequence). The CDR3 here is CSATTSGYNEQFF. DNA for the CDR3: TGCAGTGCCACGACTAGCGGCTACAATGAGCAGTTCTTC.

The chain employs TRBV4-2 and TRBJ2-5; no clear D gene. CDR1 is LGHNA, CDR2 YNFKEQ, per germline. The CDR3 is 13 residues long. Trimming cost V 4 bases and J 5 bases, with 11 bases left between them. The CDR3 reads CASSRVGLETQYF. The DNA for the CDR3 is TGTGCCAGCAGCCGCGTTGGTTTGGAGACCCAGTACTTC.

The chain is built from TRBV12-3 or TRBV12-4 and TRBJ1-5, with D unresolved. With 7 bases removed from V and 0 bases from J, the gap between germline ends came to 13 bases. CDR3 length: 15 amino acids. The CDR3 nucleotides are TGTGCCAGCACTACGAACGGAAATAGCAATCAGCCCCAGCATTTT. It is translated as CASTTNGNSNQPQHF.

This clonotype was seen at least ten times. The gene calls are TRBV20-1 and TRBJ2-5; D is perhaps TRBD2 (7 bases). V was trimmed by 0 bases and J by 5 bases, leaving 13 bases between them. The CDR3 contains 14 residues. The germline CDR1 and CDR2 sequences are DFQATT and SNEGSKA (reference sequence). The CDR3 reads CSARDWGGGETQYF. The CDR3, as DNA: TGCAGTGCTAGAGATTGGGGGGGCGGGGAGACCCAGTACTTC.

Points on this clonotype: This could be a read error, since a much larger clone is one nucleotide away. The chain links TRBV12-3 or TRBV12-4 to TRBJ2-7; 7 nucleotides align to TRBD1. There are 16 residues in the CDR3. The V gene end was trimmed by 5 bases and the J gene end by 2 bases; junction bases not matched to a gene: 12. The DNA of the CDR3 is TGTGCCAGCAGTCGTCCACAGGGGTCCAGAACCTACGAGCAGTACTTC. Translated, it gives CASSRPQGSRTYEQYF.

This chain uses TRBV4-2 with TRBJ2-2, with a tentative D call TRBD2 (5 bases). Germline V lookup: CDR1 LGHNA, CDR2 YNFKEQ. The germline V and J ends were trimmed by 0 bases and 5 bases, with 13 bases remaining between them. The CDR3 spans 16 residues. The CDR3 loop is CASSQEKELVTGELFF. The CDR3 DNA reads TGTGCCAGCAGCCAAGAAAAAGAACTAGTTACCGGGGAGCTGTTTTTT.

This clonotype was detected only a few times. The rearrangement joins TRBV27 to TRBJ2-7; 7 nucleotides line up with TRBD1. CDR3 length: 15 residues. Germline V gene lookup returns CDR1 MNHEY and CDR2 SMNVEV (reference sequence). Trimming cost V 7 bases and J 2 bases; bases outside gene matches: 11. CDR3: CASKWGTALTYEQYF. CDR3 DNA sequence: TGTGCCAGCAAATGGGGGACAGCACTCACCTACGAGCAGTACTTC.

This clonotype was seen at least ten times. In nucleotides, the CDR3 is TGTGCCAGCAGTGAAGCGCTTGGGGGGGTTTTCGTTAGCAATGAGCAGTTCTTC. Protein sequence: CASSEALGGVFVSNEQFF. The gene calls are TRBV6-1 and TRBJ2-1; TRBD2 aligns across 7 bases. The trim removed 0 bases at V and 6 bases at J, leaving 14 bases unmatched. The length of the CDR3 is 18 residues. Per germline, CDR1 MNHNS and CDR2 SASEGT.

This clonotype appeared many times. The rearrangement uses TRBV6-1 and TRBJ2-1; the D gene is possibly TRBD1 (5 bases). Looked up from germline, CDR1 is MNHNS and CDR2 is SASEGT. Trimming left V 4 bases short and J 3 bases short, with 7 bases between. The CDR3 has 13 residues. For the CDR3, the DNA is TGTGCCAGCAGTGGAACAGGCTACAATGAGCAGTTCTTC. Its translation: CASSGTGYNEQFF.

This clonotype has a count of ten or more. The CDR3 coding sequence is TGCGCCAGCAGCCAAGTACTGAGTAATGAAAAACTGTTTTTT. This codes for CASSQVLSNEKLFF. J is TRBJ1-4 and V is TRBV4-1, with D unresolved. The length of the CDR3 is 14 residues. Germline CDR1 and CDR2: MGHRA and YSYEKL. V lost 1 base to trimming and J lost 4 bases, with 7 bases between them.